These 10 T cell receptor beta chains share one sample of origin, sequenced in a study of blood T cell repertoires in COVID-19. Measured with immunoSEQ multiplex PCR; TCRdb has only the in-frame clones, and not every one. The sample shows a few hundred thousand clones, roughly 84% of them seen only once. Sequencing used peripheral blood. The receptor source for this set is a man aged 25-45 years with active or convalescent COVID-19.

This chain uses TRBV27 with TRBJ1-6; TRBD1 matches at 10 bases. There are 17 residues in the CDR3. Trimming at V came to 11 bases and at J to 10 bases, leaving 20 bases not matched to a gene. Germline loops: CDR1 MNHEY, CDR2 SMNVEV (reference sequence). CDR3 protein: CAPRDRGRKNLRSPLHF. DNA for the CDR3: TGTGCCCCCAGGGACAGGGGCCGTAAAAATCTTAGATCACCCCTCCACTTT.

This clone was found a few times. The V gene is TRBV5-1, the J gene TRBJ2-2, with D unclear. The CDR3 length is 15 residues. The V end was cut by 1 base, the J end by 5 bases, with 12 bases between. Germline V gives CDR1 SGHRS, CDR2 YFSETQ. CDR3 protein: CASSLQGVGTGELFF. The CDR3 DNA sequence: TGCGCCAGCAGCTTGCAAGGAGTTGGTACCGGGGAGCTGTTTTTT.

The gene calls are TRBV10-2 and TRBJ1-4; 8 bases map to TRBD1. The V gene end was trimmed by 8 bases and the J gene end by 7 bases; junction bases not matched to a gene: 6. The length of the CDR3 is 13 residues. Germline CDR1 is WSHSY and CDR2 is SAAADI. The CDR3 sequence: CASAVGTGEKLFF. CDR3 nucleotide sequence: TGCGCCAGCGCTGTCGGGACAGGTGAAAAACTGTTTTTT.

The chain has TRBV9 and TRBJ2-1; possible D gene TRBD2, 6 bases. The CDR3 contains 14 residues. Germline V gene lookup returns CDR1 SGDLS and CDR2 YYNGEE. Trimming shortened V by 0 bases and J by 5 bases, and 9 bases separated the two germline ends. The CDR3 loop is CASSVVGLNNEQFF. The CDR3, as DNA: TGTGCCAGCAGCGTAGTGGGACTTAACAATGAGCAGTTCTTC.

The chain carries TRBV3-1 (or the pseudogene TRBV3-2) and TRBJ2-1, with D possibly being TRBD1 (6 bases). The CDR3 runs 14 residues. Looked up from germline, CDR1 is LGHDT and CDR2 is YNNKEL (reference sequence). V lost 5 bases, J lost 2 bases, and 10 bases lay in between. CDR3 sequence: CASSTGTPYNEQFF. In nucleotides, the CDR3 is TGTGCCAGCAGCACAGGGACACCCTACAATGAGCAGTTCTTC.

The chain carries TRBV28 and TRBJ2-2; TRBD1 is a possible D gene (6 bases). Germline CDR1 MDHEN, CDR2 SYDVKM. This CDR3 has 13 amino acids. Trimming pared 9 bases from V and 4 bases from J, leaving 12 bases between. CDR3 coding DNA: TGTGCCAGTTACAGGGCTACCACCGGGGAGCTGTTTTTT. Translation gives CASYRATTGELFF.

This rearrangement joins TRBV27 to TRBJ2-2; TRBD2 matches 10 bases. Germline lookup yields CDR1 MNHEY and CDR2 SMNVEV (reference sequence). With 0 bases clipped from V and 4 bases from J, the junction kept 2 bases outside the gene matches. This CDR3 is 16 amino acids long. CDR3 in amino acids: CASSLSAGGLTGELFF. The CDR3, as DNA: TGTGCCAGCAGTTTATCAGCGGGGGGGCTCACCGGGGAGCTGTTTTTT.

The rearrangement links TRBV28 to TRBJ2-7, with a weak D call TRBD2 (5 bases). This CDR3 is 13 amino acids long. Germline-derived CDR1 and CDR2 are MDHEN and SYDVKM. V lost 4 bases, J lost 3 bases, and 10 bases lay in between. The DNA for the CDR3 is TGTGCCAGCAGTTCCCGACTACTCTACGAGCAGTACTTC. It codes for CASSSRLLYEQYF.

This chain joins TRBV11-3 and TRBJ2-3, with 7 bases aligning to TRBD2. Germline lookup yields CDR1 SGHNT and CDR2 YENEEA. With 1 base clipped from V and 2 bases from J, the junction kept 3 bases outside the gene matches. The CDR3 length is 15 residues. CDR3 DNA: TGTGCCAGCAGCTTAGGGCTAGCGGTCACAGATACGCAGTATTTT. Translation: CASSLGLAVTDTQYF.

The V call is TRBV5-5, the J call TRBJ2-1, with 8 bases matching TRBD2. The germline gives CDR1 SGHKS, CDR2 YYEKEE (reference sequence). CDR3 length equals 16 residues. After removal of 0 bases from V and 3 bases from J, the junction contained 5 bases not matched to a gene. DNA of the CDR3: TGTGCCAGCAGCTTGGAGGGCGGGAGGTTCTACAATGAGCAGTTCTTC. Translated: CASSLEGGRFYNEQFF.